This TCR beta chain originates from a study of T cells in Graves' hyperthyroidism and ophthalmopathy. The CDR3 contains 14 residues. Germline values: CDR1 SGHRS, CDR2 YFSETQ. With 4 bases removed from V and 2 bases from J, the gap between germline ends came to 12 bases. This clonotype was recorded at least ten times. Hyperthyroidism was newly diagnosed in patients aged 18 to 65 (duration under 2 months). The authors obtained PBMCs from around 10 ml of fresh peripheral blood. The source material, RNA transcripts, was used to amplify TCR beta CDR3 regions. TCR CDR3 underwent first-round RT-PCR with the HTBI primer set. MiXCR, run by TCRdb on the multiplex PCR reads, gives a single entry per CDR3 protein. The sample includes 300,000 to 400,000 distinct CDR3 sequences, about 18% of them seen just once.

The J gene is TRBJ1-1, the V gene TRBV5-1; D gene ambiguous. What was sequenced was blood. This clonotype was sampled from a woman aged 45-60 years with Graves' hyperthyroidism. CDR3 coding DNA: TGCGCCAGCAGCGAAGCGGTGGGAAACACTGAAGCTTTCTTT. Its translation is CASSEAVGNTEAFF. Combining the CDR3 with reference TRBV5-1 and TRBJ1-1 gives the whole variable domain KAGVTQTPRYLIKTRGQQVTLSCSPISGHRSVSWYQQTPGQGLQFLFEYFSETQRNKGNFPGRFSGRQFSNSRSEMNVSTLELGDSALYLCASSEAVGNTEAFFGQGTRLTVV.